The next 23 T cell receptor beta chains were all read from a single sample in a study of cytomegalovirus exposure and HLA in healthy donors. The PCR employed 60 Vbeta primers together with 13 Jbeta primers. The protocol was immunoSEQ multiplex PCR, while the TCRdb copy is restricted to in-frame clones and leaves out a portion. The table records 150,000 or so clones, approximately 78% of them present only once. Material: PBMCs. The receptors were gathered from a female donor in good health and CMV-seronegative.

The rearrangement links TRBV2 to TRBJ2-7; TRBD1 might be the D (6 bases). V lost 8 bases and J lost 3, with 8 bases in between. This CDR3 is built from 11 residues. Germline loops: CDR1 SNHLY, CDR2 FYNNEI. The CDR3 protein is CASGQHYEQYF. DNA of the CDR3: TGTGCCAGCGGACAGCACTACGAGCAGTACTTC. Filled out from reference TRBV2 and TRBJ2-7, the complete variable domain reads EPEVTQTPSHQVTQMGQEVILRCVPISNHLYFYWYRQILGQKVEFLVSFYNNEISEKSEIFDDQFSVERPDGSNFTLKIRSTKLEDSAMYFCASGQHYEQYFGPGTRLTVT.

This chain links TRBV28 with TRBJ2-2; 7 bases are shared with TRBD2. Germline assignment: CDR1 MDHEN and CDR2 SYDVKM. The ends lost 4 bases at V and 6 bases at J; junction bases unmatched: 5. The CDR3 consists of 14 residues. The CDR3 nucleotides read TGTGCCAGCAGTTGGTGGGAGGGCCCCGGGGAGCTGTTTTTT. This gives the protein CASSWWEGPGELFF. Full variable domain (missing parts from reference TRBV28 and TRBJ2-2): DVKVTQSSRYLVKRTGEKVFLECVQDMDHENMFWYRQDPGLGLRLIYFSYDVKMKEKGDIPEGYSVSREKKERFSLILESASTNQTSMYLCASSWWEGPGELFFGEGSRLTVL.

CDR3 DNA sequence: TGTGCCAGCAGTCGGACTAGCGGAAGCACAGATACGCAGTATTTT. It is translated as CASSRTSGSTDTQYF. The rearrangement joins TRBV2 to TRBJ2-3; 10 bases agree with TRBD2. Per germline, CDR1 SNHLY and CDR2 FYNNEI. J gave up 0 bases and V 5 bases, and 2 bases lay outside the gene matches. CDR3 size: 15 residues.

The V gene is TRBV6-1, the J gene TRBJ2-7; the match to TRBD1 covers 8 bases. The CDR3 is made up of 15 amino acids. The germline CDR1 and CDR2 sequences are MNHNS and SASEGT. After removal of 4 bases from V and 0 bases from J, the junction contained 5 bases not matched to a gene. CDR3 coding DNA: TGTGCCAGCAGTGGATTGGACAGGGTCTCCTACGAGCAGTACTTC. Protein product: CASSGLDRVSYEQYF.

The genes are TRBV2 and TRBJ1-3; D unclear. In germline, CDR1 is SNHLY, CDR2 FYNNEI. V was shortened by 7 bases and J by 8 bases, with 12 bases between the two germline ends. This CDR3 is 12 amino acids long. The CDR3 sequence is CASKASGDTIYF. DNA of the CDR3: TGTGCCAGCAAGGCGTCGGGAGACACCATATATTTT.

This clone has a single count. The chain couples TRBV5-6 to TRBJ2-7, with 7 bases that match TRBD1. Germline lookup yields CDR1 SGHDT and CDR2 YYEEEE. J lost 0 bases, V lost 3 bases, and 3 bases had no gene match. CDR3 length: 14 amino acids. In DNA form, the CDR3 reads TGTGCCAGCAGCTCACCAGGGGGCTCCTACGAGCAGTACTTC. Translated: CASSSPGGSYEQYF.

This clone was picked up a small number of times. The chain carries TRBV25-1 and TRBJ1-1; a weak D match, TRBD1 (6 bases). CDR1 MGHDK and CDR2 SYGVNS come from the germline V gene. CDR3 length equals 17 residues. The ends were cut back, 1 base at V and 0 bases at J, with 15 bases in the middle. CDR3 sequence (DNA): TGTGCCAGCAGTGAATTAGGGCAGGGGAGCTTGAACACTGAAGCTTTCTTT. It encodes CASSELGQGSLNTEAFF.

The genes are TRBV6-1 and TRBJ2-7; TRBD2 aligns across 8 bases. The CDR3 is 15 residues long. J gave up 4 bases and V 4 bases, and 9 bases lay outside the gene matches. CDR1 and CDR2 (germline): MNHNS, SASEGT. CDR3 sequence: CASSGSAGVSYEQYF. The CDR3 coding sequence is TGTGCCAGCAGTGGGTCAGCGGGAGTTTCGTACGAGCAGTACTTC.

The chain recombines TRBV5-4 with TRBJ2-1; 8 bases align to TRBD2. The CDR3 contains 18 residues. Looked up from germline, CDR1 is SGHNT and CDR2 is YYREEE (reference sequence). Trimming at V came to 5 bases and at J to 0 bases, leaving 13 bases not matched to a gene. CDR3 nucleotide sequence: TGTGCCAGCAGGCCAGCCCTACTAGCGGCAAGCTCCTACAATGAGCAGTTCTTC. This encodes CASRPALLAASSYNEQFF.

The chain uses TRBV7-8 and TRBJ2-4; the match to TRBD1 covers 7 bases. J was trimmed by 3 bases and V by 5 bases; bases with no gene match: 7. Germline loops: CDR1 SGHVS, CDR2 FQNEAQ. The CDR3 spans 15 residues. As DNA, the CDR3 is TGTGCCAGCAGCGTAGGGGGCGGTGGCAAAAACATTCAGTACTTC. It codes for CASSVGGGGKNIQYF.

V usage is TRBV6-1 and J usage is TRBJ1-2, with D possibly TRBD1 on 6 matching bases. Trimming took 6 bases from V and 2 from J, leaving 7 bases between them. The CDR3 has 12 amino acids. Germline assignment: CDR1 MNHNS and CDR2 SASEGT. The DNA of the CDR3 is TGTGCCAGCAGACAGGGAAACTATGGCTACACCTTC. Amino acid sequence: CASRQGNYGYTF.

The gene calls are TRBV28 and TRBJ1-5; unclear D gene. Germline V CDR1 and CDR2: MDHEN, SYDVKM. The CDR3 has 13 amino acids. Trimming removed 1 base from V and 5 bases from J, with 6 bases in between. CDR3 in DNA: TGTGCCAGCAGTTTATCAGGTTATCAGCCCCAGCATTTT. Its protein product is CASSLSGYQPQHF.

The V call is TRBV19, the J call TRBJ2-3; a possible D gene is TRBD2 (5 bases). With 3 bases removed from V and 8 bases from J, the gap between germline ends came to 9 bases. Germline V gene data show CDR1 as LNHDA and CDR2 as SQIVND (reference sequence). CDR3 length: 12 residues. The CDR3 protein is CASSISRGTQYF. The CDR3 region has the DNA TGTGCCAGTAGTATCTCACGGGGTACGCAGTATTTT.

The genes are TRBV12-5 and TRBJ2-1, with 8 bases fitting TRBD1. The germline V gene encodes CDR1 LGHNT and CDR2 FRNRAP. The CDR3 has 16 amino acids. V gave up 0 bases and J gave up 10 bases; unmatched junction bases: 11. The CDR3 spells CASGLVSAQGAAEQFF. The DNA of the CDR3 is TGTGCTAGTGGTTTGGTAAGCGCTCAGGGGGCTGCGGAGCAGTTCTTC. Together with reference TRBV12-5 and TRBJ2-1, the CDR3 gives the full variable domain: DARVTQTPRHKVTEMGQEVTMRCQPILGHNTVFWYRQTMMQGLELLAYFRNRAPLDDSGMPKDRFSAEMPDATLATLKIQPSEPRDSAVYFCASGLVSAQGAAEQFFGPGTRLTVL.

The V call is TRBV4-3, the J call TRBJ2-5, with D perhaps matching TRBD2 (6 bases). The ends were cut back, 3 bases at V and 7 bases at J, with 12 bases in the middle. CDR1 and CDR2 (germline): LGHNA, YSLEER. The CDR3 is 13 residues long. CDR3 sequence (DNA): TGCGCCAGCAGCCAGGGCGAGGGAGGGACCCAGTACTTC. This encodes CASSQGEGGTQYF.

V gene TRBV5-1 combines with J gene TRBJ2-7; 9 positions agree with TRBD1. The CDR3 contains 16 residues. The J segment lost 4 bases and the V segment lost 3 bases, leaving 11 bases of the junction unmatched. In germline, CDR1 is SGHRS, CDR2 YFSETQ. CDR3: CASSSGTGTGSYEQYF. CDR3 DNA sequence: TGCGCCAGCAGCTCGGGGACCGGGACAGGGTCGTACGAGCAGTACTTC.

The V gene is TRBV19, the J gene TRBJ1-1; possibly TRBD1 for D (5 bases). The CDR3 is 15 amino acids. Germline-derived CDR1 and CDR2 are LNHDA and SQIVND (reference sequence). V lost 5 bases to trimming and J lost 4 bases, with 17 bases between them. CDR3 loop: CASSSSATGGTEAFF. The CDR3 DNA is TGTGCCAGTAGTTCTTCGGCCACCGGGGGCACTGAAGCTTTCTTT.

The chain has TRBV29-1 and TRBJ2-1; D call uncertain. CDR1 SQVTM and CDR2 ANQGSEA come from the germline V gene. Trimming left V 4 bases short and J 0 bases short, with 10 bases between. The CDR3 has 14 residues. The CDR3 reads CSVVDLSSYNEQFF. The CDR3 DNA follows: TGCAGCGTTGTAGACCTAAGCTCCTACAATGAGCAGTTCTTC.

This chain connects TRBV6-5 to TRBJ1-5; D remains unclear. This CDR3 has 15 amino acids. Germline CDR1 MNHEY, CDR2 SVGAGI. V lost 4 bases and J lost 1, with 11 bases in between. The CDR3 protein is CASSFETPSNQPQHF. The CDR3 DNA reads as TGTGCCAGCAGTTTTGAGACACCGAGCAATCAGCCCCAGCATTTT.

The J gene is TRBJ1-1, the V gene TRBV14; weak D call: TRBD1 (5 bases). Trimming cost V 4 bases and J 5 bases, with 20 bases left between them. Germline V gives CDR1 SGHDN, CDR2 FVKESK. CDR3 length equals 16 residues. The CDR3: CASSRRGGFVVTEAFF. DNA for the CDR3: TGTGCCAGCAGCCGCCGCGGGGGTTTCGTGGTAACTGAAGCTTTCTTT.

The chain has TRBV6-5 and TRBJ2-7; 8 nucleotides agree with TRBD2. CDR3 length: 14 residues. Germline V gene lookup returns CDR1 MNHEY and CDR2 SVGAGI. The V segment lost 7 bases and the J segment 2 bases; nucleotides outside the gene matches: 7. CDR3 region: CASTSGRAPYEQYF. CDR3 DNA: TGTGCCAGCACCTCCGGGAGGGCCCCCTACGAGCAGTACTTC.

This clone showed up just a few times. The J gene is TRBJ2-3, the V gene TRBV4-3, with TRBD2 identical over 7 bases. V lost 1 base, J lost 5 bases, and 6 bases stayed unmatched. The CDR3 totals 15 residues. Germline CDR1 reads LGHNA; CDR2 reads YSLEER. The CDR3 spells CASSQGLAQGDTQYF. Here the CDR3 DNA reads TGCGCCAGCAGCCAAGGACTAGCACAAGGAGATACGCAGTATTTT.

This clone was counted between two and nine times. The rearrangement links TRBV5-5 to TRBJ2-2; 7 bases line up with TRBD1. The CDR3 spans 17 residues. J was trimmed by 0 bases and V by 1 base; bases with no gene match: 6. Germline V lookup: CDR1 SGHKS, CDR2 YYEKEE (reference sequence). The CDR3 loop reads CASSLFPDRANTGELFF. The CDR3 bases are TGTGCCAGCAGCTTGTTCCCTGACAGGGCGAACACCGGGGAGCTGTTTTTT.